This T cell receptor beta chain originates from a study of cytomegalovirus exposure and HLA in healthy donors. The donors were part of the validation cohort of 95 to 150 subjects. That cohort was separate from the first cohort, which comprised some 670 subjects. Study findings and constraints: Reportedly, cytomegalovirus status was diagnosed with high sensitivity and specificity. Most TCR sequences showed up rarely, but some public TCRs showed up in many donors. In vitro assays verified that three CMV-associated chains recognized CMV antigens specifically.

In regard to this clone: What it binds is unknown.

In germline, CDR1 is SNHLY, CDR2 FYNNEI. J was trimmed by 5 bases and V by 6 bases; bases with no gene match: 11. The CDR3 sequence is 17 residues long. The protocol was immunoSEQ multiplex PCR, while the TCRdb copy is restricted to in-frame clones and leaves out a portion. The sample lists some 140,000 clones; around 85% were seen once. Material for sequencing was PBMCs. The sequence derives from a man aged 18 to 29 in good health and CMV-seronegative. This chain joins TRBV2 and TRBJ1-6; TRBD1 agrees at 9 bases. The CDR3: CASRHTWTGAHNSPLHF. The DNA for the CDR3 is TGTGCCAGCAGACACACCTGGACAGGGGCCCATAATTCACCCCTCCACTTT.